Sequencing of this T cell receptor (beta chain) was carried out in a study of technical replicates of blood from a few donors (dated by TCRdb to about 2017). The germline ends are 20 bases apart after V is trimmed by 6 bases and J by 6 bases. Reading the germline V gene (reference sequence) gives CDR1 MNHNY and CDR2 SVGAGI. The CDR3 contains 15 residues, cysteine and phenylalanine counted. This entry keeps only the CDR3 DNA: 45 bases, framed from base 1. Worth noting for this clone: What antigen it recognizes has not been identified. It has no much larger one-base neighbor in the sample; base qualities were not kept.

Receptor amplification or capture employed the immunoSEQ multiplex PCR assay. TCRdb provides this immuneACCESS table in a form limited to in-frame rearrangements. Some clones are lacking; in checked studies, under half of them reflect an unresolved V gene, and why the rest are absent is not known. A total of some 64,000 clones appear in this sample, roughly 97% of them only once. About 0.19% of the sample is held by the ten biggest clonotypes. The chain is assembled from TRBV6-6 and TRBJ1-2; a tentative D call is TRBD1 (6 bases match). This sequence was found in a human donor in good health. Material: T cells isolated from PBMCs. CDR3 protein: CASSREIGQFDGYTF. The base sequence is TGTGCCAGCAGCCGCGAAATAGGACAGTTCGATGGCTACACCTTC.